These 8 T cell receptor beta chains share one sample of origin, sequenced in a study of T cell repertoires in cytomegalovirus infection. What these receptors recognize is not known. TCRdb called the reads again in MiXCR, with one record for every CDR3 protein. The sample shows fewer than 55,000 distinct CDR3 sequences, about 20% of them seen only once. The material sequenced was CD8+ T cells from cultured PBMCs, taken from culture after CMV antigen stimulation. The receptors shown here come from a human donor in good health (CMV status not recorded). Some clones in this sample may be carry-over from other donors' samples.

This clonotype came up a few times. The chain links TRBV12-3 or TRBV12-4 to TRBJ1-1; 10 bases match TRBD1. J was trimmed by 1 base and V by 6 bases; bases with no gene match: 5. This CDR3 region has 15 residues. CDR3 DNA: TGTGCCAGCAGCTCCGGGACAGGGGAGAACACTGAAGCTTTCTTT. Its translation: CASSSGTGENTEAFF.

The rearrangement uses TRBV4-3 and TRBJ1-2; no reliable D call. Trimming removed 4 bases at V and 2 bases at J, with 11 bases between. Germline CDR1 and CDR2: LGHNA and YSLEER. This CDR3 region has 14 residues. In DNA form, the CDR3 reads TGCGCCAGCAGCCCCTCGGCACAGAACTATGGCTACACCTTC. The encoded protein is CASSPSAQNYGYTF.

In its sample, this clonotype was seen a few times. The rearrangement links TRBV7-9 to TRBJ2-3, with D tentatively TRBD1 (6 bases). CDR1 and CDR2 (germline): SEHNR, FQNEAQ (reference sequence). The CDR3 has 15 residues. Trimming left V 3 bases short and J 3 bases short, with 13 bases between. This chain's CDR3 is CASSFLAQGTDTQYF. The DNA of the CDR3 is TGTGCCAGCAGCTTTCTAGCCCAGGGGACAGATACGCAGTATTTT.

Only a few counts were recorded for this clonotype. The rearrangement uses TRBV12-3 or TRBV12-4 and TRBJ2-3; D is unclear. V shed 6 bases and J shed 4 bases, with 5 bases lying between them. This CDR3 contains 11 residues. The CDR3 here is CASSIADTQYF. The CDR3 DNA follows: TGTGCCAGCAGCATAGCAGATACGCAGTATTTT.

This clonotype was found a few times. V is TRBV11-2 and J is TRBJ2-1; TRBD2 might be the D (6 bases). The CDR3 covers 16 residues. V dropped 5 bases and J dropped 5 bases, with 19 bases sitting between them. CDR1 SGHAT and CDR2 FQNNGV come from the germline V gene. CDR3 amino acids: CASSPHDRGYDNEQFF. DNA of the CDR3: TGTGCCAGCAGCCCCCATGACCGGGGGTATGACAATGAGCAGTTCTTC.

This clonotype was found a few times. This chain links TRBV2 with TRBJ1-1, with a possible D match to TRBD1 (5 bases). The length of the CDR3 is 14 residues. Per the germline V gene, CDR1 is SNHLY and CDR2 is FYNNEI. The CDR3 protein is CANGAGTMGTEAFF. CDR3 DNA sequence: TGTGCTAATGGGGCAGGGACCATGGGCACTGAAGCTTTCTTT.

This clonotype was observed a handful of times. The CDR3 here is CASSLETEAFF. The DNA for the CDR3 is TGTGCCAGCAGCTTAGAGACTGAAGCTTTCTTT. The chain employs TRBV7-6 and TRBJ1-1; D is uncertain. Germline V gives CDR1 SGHVS, CDR2 FNYEAQ. With 1 base removed from V and 5 bases from J, the gap between germline ends came to 2 bases. CDR3 size: 11 residues.

This clonotype was detected a few times. The chain employs TRBV7-2 and TRBJ1-1; D ambiguous. Per germline, CDR1 SGHTA and CDR2 FQGNSA. Trimming removed 4 bases at V and 11 bases at J, with 14 bases between. This CDR3 has 12 residues. CDR3 amino acids: CASSSERRVAFF. The CDR3 coding sequence is TGTGCCAGCAGCTCAGAACGGAGGGTGGCTTTCTTT.